This record concerns one TCR beta chain sequence. What it binds is not known. The table came from immunoSEQ multiplex PCR; TCRdb's copy has only in-frame clones and leaves some out. The table records fewer than 70,000 clones, approximately 90% of them present only once. Between the trimmed V and J ends, which lost 4 bases and 0 bases, there was a span of 11 bases. Germline V gene sequence: CDR1 SGHRS, CDR2 YFSETQ. This CDR3 has 14 amino acids. These data originate in a study of OX40 agonist ivuxolimab in advanced cancers. Study-wide context: Aged about 20 to 85 with a mean of 60 years, they were 82.7% male. Study results and limitations: Nonresponders included some who also had low normalized T-cell clonal expansion. At 0.1 to 3.0 mg/kg, CD4+ and CD8+ blood T cells expanded clonally by week 6.

At cycle 4 day 1, cycle 7 day 1, and baseline, blood was sampled. The material sequenced was CD4+ or CD8+ T cells sorted from blood, taken in a trial of the OX40 agonist ivuxolimab. The clonotype comes from an adult with an advanced solid tumor such as melanoma, head and neck, liver or kidney cancer. The V and J genes are TRBV5-1 and TRBJ2-7; possibly TRBD1 for D (5 bases). This chain's CDR3 is CASSLHRTSYEQYF. CDR3 in DNA: TGCGCCAGCAGCCTCCACAGGACCTCCTACGAGCAGTACTTC.